This T cell receptor (beta chain) originates from a study of cytomegalovirus exposure and HLA in healthy donors. Assay: immunoSEQ multiplex PCR; the TCRdb copy retains only in-frame clones and omits some. In the table there are some 140,000 clones, about 86% of which are singletons. It was the roughly 130-subject validation cohort, separate from the approximately 700-subject first cohort, to which the donors belonged. This receptor was obtained from a human donor in good health. The specimen was PBMCs.

The CDR3 DNA reads TGTGCCAGTAGGGACACGACTAATTCACCCCTCCACTTT. The encoded protein is CASRDTTNSPLHF. The gene calls are TRBV19 and TRBJ1-6, with a tentative D call TRBD1 (5 bases). Per the germline V gene, CDR1 is LNHDA and CDR2 is SQIVND (reference sequence). The CDR3 covers 13 residues. Trimming stripped 6 bases from V and 6 bases from J, with 9 bases between.